A selection of T cell receptor beta chains follows, all from one sample in a study of a mutant IDH1 vaccine in newly diagnosed glioma. TCRdb's copy holds only in-frame clones and misses some; the assay was immunoSEQ multiplex PCR. The sample carries tens of thousands of clones, more than 80% recorded once. No antigen is known for these receptors. Sequencing was performed on PBMCs, taken from a glioma patient whose treatment included an IDH1 peptide vaccine. These receptors originate from a man aged 35-49 years with glioma. The CDR3 runs from the conserved cysteine through the conserved F or W. A D gene is named only where the DNA matches it firmly. Clone size is not always given. Where it is, it says once, few, many or a class for expanded clones.

j_call,d_call,cdr3_length,clone_size,v_call,cdr3_nt,cdr3_aa
TRBJ2-2,TRBD1,15,.,TRBV11-3,TGTGCCAGCAGCCCGGACAGGGGCGGCACCGGGGAGCTGTTTTTT,CASSPDRGGTGELFF
TRBJ2-4,TRBD1,16,.,TRBV4-1,TGCGCCAGCAGCCATGGACAGGGATTAGCCAAAAACATTCAGTACTTC,CASSHGQGLAKNIQYF
TRBJ2-7,.,13,.,TRBV9,TGTGCCAGCAGCCCTAGAGGTGCCGGCGAGCAGTACTTC,CASSPRGAGEQYF
TRBJ2-3,TRBD2,15,.,TRBV11-2,TGTGCCAGCAGCACCGGACTAGCGGTCACAGATACGCAGTATTTT,CASSTGLAVTDTQYF
TRBJ2-7,TRBD2,13,.,TRBV11-2,TGTGCCAGCAGGATAGCGGGAGGTGGTGAGCAGTACTTC,CASRIAGGGEQYF
TRBJ2-3,TRBD2,16,.,TRBV5-6,TGTGCCAGCAGCTTGCTTAGCGGGACGCCCACAGATACGCAGTATTTT,CASSLLSGTPTDTQYF
TRBJ2-3,.,15,.,TRBV11-2,TGTGCCAGCAGCTTAGACAGGGGTAACACAGATACGCAGTATTTT,CASSLDRGNTDTQYF
TRBJ1-1,TRBD1,14,.,TRBV10-1,TGCGCCAGCAGTCTGACAGGGACCGGAACTGAAGCTTTCTTT,CASSLTGTGTEAFF
TRBJ1-2,TRBD1,12,.,TRBV30,TGTGCCTGGAGTCCAACAGGGGTTGGCTACACCTTC,CAWSPTGVGYTF
TRBJ2-5,.,14,.,TRBV18,TGTGCCAGCTCACCATCAGGAGACCAAGAGACCCAGTACTTC,CASSPSGDQETQYF
TRBJ2-3,.,14,.,TRBV19,TGTGCCAGTAGTACCCAGTCTAGCACAGATACGCAGTATTTT,CASSTQSSTDTQYF
TRBJ1-1,.,14,.,TRBV19,TGTGCCAGTAGTGCGACTGCAGCGAACACTGAAGCTTTCTTT,CASSATAANTEAFF
TRBJ2-6,TRBD1,17,.,TRBV7-2,TGTGCCAGCAGCCAGCGACAGGGTGGAGCTGGGGCCAACGTCCTGACTTTC,CASSQRQGGAGANVLTF
TRBJ1-1,TRBD1,12,once,TRBV5-1,TGCGCCAGCAGCCCTGAGACAGGGGAAGCTTTCTTT,CASSPETGEAFF
TRBJ1-2,.,14,.,TRBV2,TGTGCCAGCGAACACAGGGAGGTCCGGTATGGCTACACCTTC,CASEHREVRYGYTF
TRBJ2-7,.,16,.,TRBV7-6,TGTGCCAGCAGCCCCCGGTTGGTCCCCAACTCCTACGAGCAGTACTTC,CASSPRLVPNSYEQYF
TRBJ1-1,.,15,.,TRBV5-5,TGTGCCAGCAGCGTACGGGACACGGTAAACACTGAAGCTTTCTTT,CASSVRDTVNTEAFF
TRBJ1-2,TRBD1,13,.,TRBV9,TGTGCCAGCAGCGTGGAACAGGGGCATGATCTCACCTTC,CASSVEQGHDLTF
TRBJ1-2,.,13,.,TRBV7-2,TGTGCCAGCAGCTTACGAGGGGGCTATGGCTACACCTTC,CASSLRGGYGYTF
TRBJ2-5,.,13,.,TRBV28,TGTGCCAGCAGTTTACCGGGAAGAGAGACCCAGTACTTC,CASSLPGRETQYF
TRBJ1-4,.,14,.,TRBV6-1,TGTGCCAGCACGTCCGGGACGGTTGGCGAAAAACTGTTTTTT,CASTSGTVGEKLFF
TRBJ1-1,.,16,.,TRBV4-3,TGCGCCAGCAGCCAAGAAGGGGAAGGTTTGAACACTGAAGCTTTCTTT,CASSQEGEGLNTEAFF
TRBJ2-3,.,15,.,TRBV4-2,TGTGCCAGCAGCCAAGGCCGACTAGAGGGCGATACGCAGTATTTT,CASSQGRLEGDTQYF